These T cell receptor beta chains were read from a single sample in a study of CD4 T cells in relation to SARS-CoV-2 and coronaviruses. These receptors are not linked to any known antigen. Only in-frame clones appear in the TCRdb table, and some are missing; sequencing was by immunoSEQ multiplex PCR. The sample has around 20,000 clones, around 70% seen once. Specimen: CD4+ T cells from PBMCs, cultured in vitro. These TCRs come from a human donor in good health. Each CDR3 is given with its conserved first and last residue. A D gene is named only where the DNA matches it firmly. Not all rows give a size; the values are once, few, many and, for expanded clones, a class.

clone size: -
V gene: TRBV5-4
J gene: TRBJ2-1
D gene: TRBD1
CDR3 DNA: TGTGCCAGCAGCTGGGTGGGACAGGGGGGTAATGAGCAGTTCTTC
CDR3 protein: CASSWVGQGGNEQFF

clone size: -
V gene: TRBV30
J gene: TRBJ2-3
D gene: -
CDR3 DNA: TGTGCCTGGACGCGTGGGAGCACAGATACGCAGTATTTT
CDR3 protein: CAWTRGSTDTQYF

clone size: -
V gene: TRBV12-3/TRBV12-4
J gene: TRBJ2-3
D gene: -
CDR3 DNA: TGTGCCAGCAGTTTCGCAGATACGCAGTATTTT
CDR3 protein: CASSFADTQYF

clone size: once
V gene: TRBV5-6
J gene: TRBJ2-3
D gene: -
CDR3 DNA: TGTGCCAGCAGCTCTCTGGGACGTAGCACAGATACGCAGTATTTT
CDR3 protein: CASSSLGRSTDTQYF

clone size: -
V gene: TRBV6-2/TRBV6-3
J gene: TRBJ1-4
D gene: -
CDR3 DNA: TGTGCCAGCAGTACTTCAATCAATCCAACTAATGAAAAACTGTTTTTT
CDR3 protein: CASSTSINPTNEKLFF

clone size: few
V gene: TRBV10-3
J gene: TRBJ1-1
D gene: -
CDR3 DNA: TGTGCCATCAGTGCCACCGACTATGGCACTGAAGCTTTCTTT
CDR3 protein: CAISATDYGTEAFF

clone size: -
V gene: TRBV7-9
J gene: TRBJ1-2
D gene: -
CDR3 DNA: TGTGCCAGCAGCCGACTTGGGGGTGGTGGCTACACCTTC
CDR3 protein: CASSRLGGGGYTF

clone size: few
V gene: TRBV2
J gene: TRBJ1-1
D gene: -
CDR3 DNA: TGTGCCAGCAGAGCCAATACAGGGAACACTGAAGCTTTCTTT
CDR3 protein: CASRANTGNTEAFF

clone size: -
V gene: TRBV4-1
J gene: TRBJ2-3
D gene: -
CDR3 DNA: TGCGCCAGCAGCCAAGATGGAGCAAGTACGCAGTATTTT
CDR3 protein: CASSQDGASTQYF

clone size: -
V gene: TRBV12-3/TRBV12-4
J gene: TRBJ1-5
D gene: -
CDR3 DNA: TGTGCCAGCAGGGGTAAGGCCAATCAGCCCCAGCATTTT
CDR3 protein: CASRGKANQPQHF

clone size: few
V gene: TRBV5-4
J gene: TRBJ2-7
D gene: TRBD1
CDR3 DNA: TGTGCCAGCAGCCATAGATTCAGGGGGACCTACGAGCAGTACTTC
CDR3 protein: CASSHRFRGTYEQYF

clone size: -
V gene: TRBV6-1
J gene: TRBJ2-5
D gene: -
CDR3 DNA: TGTGCCAGCAGTGACGGGTGGGAGACCCAGTACTTC
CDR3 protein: CASSDGWETQYF

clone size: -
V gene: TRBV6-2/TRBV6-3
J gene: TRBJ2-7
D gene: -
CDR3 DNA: TGTGCCAGCAGCTCCCCGGGTTTAGGGCAGTCCTACGAGCAGTACTTC
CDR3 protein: CASSSPGLGQSYEQYF